The next 7 T cell receptor beta chains were all read from a single sample in a study of patients and donors after allogeneic stem cell transplantation. TCRdb ran MiXCR on the RT-PCR reads and lists one entry per CDR3 protein. The sample shows 90,000 to 130,000 distinct CDR3 sequences, around 38% of them seen only once. Sequences were obtained from blood, either unsorted or a sorted T cell fraction (not recorded which). Receptors were obtained from a human donor who was either an allogeneic HSCT recipient or a stem cell or donor lymphocyte infusion donor (not recorded which). It is not recorded whose cells these are; they may come from a transplant donor.

The chain is built from TRBV5-6 and TRBJ1-4; TRBD1 agrees at 8 bases. Germline lookup yields CDR1 SGHDT and CDR2 YYEEEE. V lost 2 bases, J lost 8 bases, and 2 bases stayed unmatched. CDR3 length: 13 amino acids. The CDR3 region is CASSFDRGEKLFF. The CDR3 coding sequence is TGTGCCAGCAGCTTTGACAGGGGAGAAAAACTGTTTTTT.

The rearrangement uses TRBV7-2 and TRBJ2-3; TRBD2 matches at 7 bases. The CDR3 has 14 residues. The J segment lost 5 bases and the V segment lost 3 bases, leaving 5 bases of the junction unmatched. CDR1 and CDR2 (germline): SGHTA, FQGNSA. CDR3 nucleotides: TGTGCCAGCAGCTTGGCGGGAGCTGTAGATACGCAGTATTTT. Translated, it gives CASSLAGAVDTQYF.

CDR3 residues: CASQGERYTGELFF. CDR3 bases: TGTGCCAGCCAGGGGGAGCGGTACACCGGGGAGCTGTTTTTT. The chain uses TRBV12-3 or TRBV12-4 and TRBJ2-2; TRBD1 agrees at 7 bases. Trimming at V came to 8 bases and at J to 3 bases, leaving 6 bases not matched to a gene. The CDR3 runs 14 residues.

V and J are TRBV25-1 and TRBJ1-4; a weak D match, TRBD1 (6 bases). Germline V gives CDR1 MGHDK, CDR2 SYGVNS. The V gene lost 5 bases and the J gene lost 6 bases, with 16 bases spanning the gap. The CDR3 covers 15 residues. CDR3 sequence reads: CASSKLTGGDEKLFF. DNA for the CDR3: TGTGCCAGCAGTAAATTGACAGGTGGCGATGAAAAACTGTTTTTT.

The J gene is TRBJ1-4, the V gene TRBV12-3 or TRBV12-4; D ambiguous. The length of the CDR3 is 11 residues. Between the trimmed V and J ends, which lost 5 bases and 6 bases, there was a span of 4 bases. The CDR3 coding sequence is TGTGCCAGCAGTCTCCATGAAAAACTGTTTTTT. Protein: CASSLHEKLFF.

This clonotype occurred a few times. The J gene is TRBJ2-1, the V gene TRBV5-1; no firm D call. V dropped 1 base and J dropped 2 bases, with 10 bases sitting between them. This CDR3 comprises 15 residues. In germline, CDR1 is SGHRS, CDR2 YFSETQ. The CDR3 spells CASSLNRSPYNEQFF. For the CDR3, the DNA is TGCGCCAGCAGCTTGAACCGCAGTCCCTACAATGAGCAGTTCTTC.

The chain uses TRBV20-1 and TRBJ1-5, with no clear D. CDR3 length: 13 amino acids. Per germline, CDR1 DFQATT and CDR2 SNEGSKA (reference sequence). V lost 3 bases and J 4 bases, leaving 10 bases between the germline ends. Written as DNA, the CDR3 is TGCAGTGCTAGGAAGCAGACTAATCAGCCCCAGCATTTT. Residues: CSARKQTNQPQHF.